Listed below are T cell receptor beta chains from one sample, sequenced in a study of cytomegalovirus exposure and HLA in healthy donors. TCRdb keeps only in-frame clones here, not all; method: immunoSEQ multiplex PCR. The sample lists 140,000 to 150,000 clones, more than 60% seen once, with 6.5% in the top ten. The material sequenced was PBMCs. These receptors were collected from a woman aged 55-70 years in good health and CMV-seronegative. Both conserved end residues are trimmed from each CDR3.

v_gene	j_gene	CDR3aa
TRBV27	TRBJ2-5	ASSLRLAGGRETQY
TRBV10-3	TRBJ2-2	AISATGGNTGELF
TRBV6-1	TRBJ2-3	ASSEVGGGTDTQY
TRBV18	TRBJ2-1	ASSPDRGHNEQF
TRBV7-9	TRBJ1-2	ASRSDSYGYT
TRBV5-1	TRBJ1-5	ASSLAGEQPQH
TRBV2	TRBJ2-2	ASSNRGTTGELF
TRBV7-2	TRBJ2-7	ASSLNVGQGAYEQY
TRBV10-3	TRBJ1-1	AIRWSQNTEAF
TRBV7-6	NA	ASSLGTSSYEQY
TRBV7-9	TRBJ1-1	SSRSDREVPEAF
TRBV15	TRBJ2-7	ATSRWDKTYEQY
TRBV7-7	TRBJ2-1	ASSPSGGGNEQF
TRBV5-6	TRBJ2-1	ASSLELAGPSSYNEQF
TRBV9	TRBJ2-1	ASSLEADYNEQF
TRBV4-1	TRBJ2-1	ASSQAGQGGNEQF
TRBV5-1	TRBJ2-3	ASSFVGATDTQY
TRBV5-1	TRBJ1-1	ASSKGQGGTGTEAF
TRBV2	TRBJ2-1	ASSVLAAAYNEQF
TRBV2	TRBJ2-5	ASSGLLGLAGGETQY
TRBV5-1	TRBJ2-7	ASSSQGTGHGYEQY
TRBV19	TRBJ2-6	ASSMGQGKSGANVLT
TRBV28	TRBJ1-2	ASSLGDYGYT
TRBV28	TRBJ1-2	ASSPRREGYT
TRBV6-5	TRBJ2-7	ASRTSGRVGEQY
TRBV28	TRBJ1-1	ASSLWETGNTEAF
TRBV18	TRBJ1-3	ASSPSQGARDTAGNTIY
TRBV10-2	TRBJ2-1	ASSNLAGGSSYNEQF
TRBV27	TRBJ1-2	ASSLSDRENYGYT
TRBV7-3	TRBJ1-5	ASSATPNQPQH
TRBV6-6	TRBJ2-7	ASSAGRLIYEQY
TRBV10-3	TRBJ2-3	ATIDSGGAGTDTQY
TRBV7-9	TRBJ2-3	ASSLADRDPDTQY
TRBV19	TRBJ1-5	ASSIGSGSNQPQH
TRBV5-1	TRBJ2-7	ASSPRMTGGEQY
TRBV5-1	TRBJ1-6	ASSGDRVDSPLH
TRBV15	TRBJ2-7	ATSPGQDLYEQY
TRBV14	TRBJ2-1	ASSHLGGSMNEQF
TRBV9	TRBJ2-7	ASSVGPSGSEQY
TRBV7-8	TRBJ1-4	ASSPGNEKLF
TRBV7-9	TRBJ2-5	SSSSSAGWGETQY
TRBV6-1	TRBJ2-5	ASSEVGLAGGKTQY
TRBV7-9	TRBJ2-3	SSSLGQQGWEGTQY
TRBV19	TRBJ2-1	ASRLAGVSYNEQF
TRBV29-1	TRBJ1-3	SVESFGIGGNTIY
TRBV6-1	TRBJ1-2	ASSELGARSTNYGYT
TRBV6-5	TRBJ2-1	ASSYGAGGRKGEQF
TRBV19	TRBJ1-1	ASSKTGNTEAF
TRBV19	TRBJ2-1	ASTGGGAGEQF
TRBV4-1	TRBJ1-1	ASSQESSSHLNTEAF
TRBV11-1	TRBJ2-7	ASSLGQGALYEQY
TRBV7-3	TRBJ1-1	ASSLGGSEAF
TRBV5-6	TRBJ2-5	ASSWGQGGQTQY
TRBV9	TRBJ2-3	ASSGGGRAETNTQY
TRBV25-1	TRBJ1-1	VSSEYVTGSTEAF
TRBV13	TRBJ2-1	ASSWAGFSNEQF
TRBV5-4	TRBJ2-1	ASSTAESSYNEQF
TRBV5-4	TRBJ2-2	ASSLGPVQSNTGELF
TRBV5-1	TRBJ1-1	ASSSPTGPNTEAF
TRBV6-1	TRBJ1-4	ASSEVRGGAAEKLF